The T cell receptor (beta chain) described here comes from a study of T cells after yellow fever vaccination. General observations from the study: Subsequent to the booster, the majority of primary-vaccination clones reappeared (roughly 97% CD4, 80% to 90% CD8). FACS-sorted repertoires could harbor abundant contaminating bulk-population clonotypes.

The V end lost 1 base, the J end lost 5 bases, and 20 bases lay between the germline ends. This CDR3 is 17 amino acids long. Germline V lookup: CDR1 MNHEY, CDR2 SVGAGI. In regard to this clonotype: The antigen is undetermined.

The study made its TCR cDNA through 5'RACE template switching. That step introduced a universal primer site along with UMIs. MiXCR, applied by TCRdb to the 5' RACE reads, yields one record per CDR3 protein. The sample lists 100,000 to 150,000 distinct CDR3 sequences; around 9.8% were seen once. The sequenced sample was CD8+ T cells sorted from PBMCs, obtained on the day of the yellow fever booster vaccination. The receptor comes from a young man who received the YFV17D yellow fever vaccine. The chain links TRBV6-5 to TRBJ1-2; perhaps TRBD1 as D (5 bases). The CDR3 DNA follows: TGTGCCAGCAGTTACTTACAGGATCCGAGGGGCGATTATGGCTACACCTTC. Translated: CASSYLQDPRGDYGYTF.